This passage covers 4 T cell receptor beta chains from one sample sequenced in a study of shared clonotypes between healthy human individuals. Repertoires were generated with immunoSEQ multiplex PCR, while TCRdb's copy carries only in-frame clones and drops some. Of about 2 million clones listed, 85% to 95% are singletons. Naive CD8 cells lacked CD45RO, underwent positive selection for CCR7 and left out terminally differentiated effector memory CD45RA+ cells. The sample comprised naive CD8+ T cells sorted from blood. These receptors all stem from a man aged 18 to 29 in good health.

This chain uses TRBV30 with TRBJ2-7; maybe TRBD1 (6 bases). The CDR3 runs to 14 residues. Germline loops: CDR1 GTSNPN, CDR2 SVGIG (reference sequence). The V gene lost 0 bases and the J gene lost 5 bases, with 14 bases spanning the gap. The CDR3 coding sequence is TGTGCCTGGAGTGTACGTGGGGGCGAAAACGAGCAGTACTTC. Residues: CAWSVRGGENEQYF.

The chain uses TRBV10-1 and TRBJ1-2; D is undetermined. V dropped 5 bases and J dropped 2 bases, with 12 bases sitting between them. Germline CDR1 is WNHNN and CDR2 is SYGVQD (reference sequence). The CDR3 is made up of 14 amino acids. CDR3 in amino acids: CASSNRASNYGYTF. CDR3 sequence (DNA): TGCGCCAGCAGTAATAGGGCATCGAACTATGGCTACACCTTC.

V and J are TRBV27 and TRBJ2-2, with a tentative D call TRBD2 (6 bases). Germline loops: CDR1 MNHEY, CDR2 SMNVEV (reference sequence). The V and J ends lost 5 bases and 0 bases respectively, with 19 bases between them. This CDR3 comprises 18 residues. The CDR3, as DNA: TGTGCCAGCAGTCCCCGGGGAGCGGGCGCCGCGAACACCGGGGAGCTGTTTTTT. This translates into CASSPRGAGAANTGELFF.

The chain employs TRBV9 and TRBJ2-5; 9 bases agree with TRBD2. Germline lookup yields CDR1 SGDLS and CDR2 YYNGEE. Germline trimming cut 0 bases from V and 1 base from J; bases unmatched to any gene: 4. This CDR3 comprises 16 residues. CDR3 DNA: TGTGCCAGCAGCGTAGATCTAGCGGGGCTCCAAGAGACCCAGTACTTC. Translation: CASSVDLAGLQETQYF.